This record concerns one T cell receptor beta chain sequence. The sample belongs to a study of shared clonotypes between healthy human individuals. For the study at large: CD4 naive and memory got three plates each, CD8 naive two, CD8 memory one.

In the naive CD8 group, cells lacked CD45RO and were positively selected for CCR7, so terminally differentiated effector memory CD45RA+ cells were left out. Assay: immunoSEQ multiplex PCR; the TCRdb copy retains only in-frame clones and omits some. This table has 2 million to 2.5 million clones, roughly 91% appearing once. The specimen was naive CD8+ T cells from PBMCs. The receptor was derived from a man between 18 and 35 years old in good health. Some clones in this sample may be carry-over from other donors' samples.

The CDR3 DNA follows: TGCAGCGTTGTATCCTCATCCCCCTATGGCTACACCTTC. As protein: CSVVSSSPYGYTF. This chain joins TRBV29-1 and TRBJ1-2, with D hard to call. Deletions cut 4 bases from V and 4 bases from J, with 13 bases between. This CDR3 spans 13 amino acids. CDR1 and CDR2 (germline): SQVTM, ANQGSEA.